The rows below give T cell receptor beta chains drawn from one sample of a study of T cell responses to AZD1222 COVID-19 vaccine. The protocol was immunoSEQ multiplex PCR, while the TCRdb copy is restricted to in-frame clones and leaves out a portion. The profile shows approximately 85,000 clones, roughly nine tenths of them singletons. Sequencing was performed on peripheral blood, taken on day 0 of AZD1222 vaccination. The receptors shown here come from an adult in good health. Each CDR3 is given with its conserved first and last residue. A D gene is named only where the DNA matches it firmly. Rows give clone size only sometimes, using once, few, many, or a class for an expanded clone.

d_call	clone_size	v_call	j_call	cdr3_aa	cdr3_nt
TRBD2	-	TRBV18	TRBJ2-2	CASSLEAGGHLGELFF	TGTGCCAGCTCACTGGAGGCGGGAGGTCACCTCGGGGAGCTGTTTTTT
-	once	TRBV7-8	TRBJ2-7	CASSLGRGTGYEQYF	TGTGCCAGCAGCTTAGGTCGGGGAACGGGTTACGAGCAGTACTTC
TRBD2	-	TRBV4-3	TRBJ2-2	CASSQDPGLAVTGELFF	TGCGCCAGCAGCCAAGATCCTGGACTAGCGGTCACCGGGGAGCTGTTTTTT
-	-	TRBV15	TRBJ1-5	CATSRGGGGNQPQHF	TGTGCCACCAGCAGAGGGGGGGGCGGCAATCAGCCCCAGCATTTT
TRBD2	-	TRBV4-1	TRBJ2-1	CASSQLGLAGGPVGNEQFF	TGCGCCAGCAGCCAATTAGGACTAGCGGGGGGGCCAGTAGGGAATGAGCAGTTCTTC
TRBD1	-	TRBV10-3	TRBJ1-1	CAISRDREWTEAFF	TGTGCCATCAGTCGGGACAGGGAGTGGACTGAAGCTTTCTTT
-	-	TRBV10-3	TRBJ1-1	CAHRGAGKLAFF	TGTGCCCACCGGGGGGCAGGGAAGCTAGCTTTCTTT
TRBD2	-	TRBV7-2	TRBJ2-5	CASSPGLAGGPETQYF	TGTGCCAGCAGCCCAGGACTAGCGGGGGGGCCAGAGACCCAGTACTTC
TRBD2	-	TRBV19	TRBJ2-3	CASSIEAAGGRDTQYF	TGTGCCAGTAGTATAGAGGCCGCGGGAGGTAGGGATACGCAGTATTTT
-	-	TRBV6-6	TRBJ2-1	CASRVAHNEQFF	TGTGCCAGCAGAGTAGCGCACAATGAGCAGTTCTTC
-	-	TRBV4-2	TRBJ2-7	CASSQDKAGSYEQYF	TGTGCCAGCAGCCAAGATAAGGCAGGTTCCTACGAGCAGTACTTC
-	-	TRBV29-1	TRBJ1-3	CSLLSGNTIYF	TGCAGCCTCCTATCTGGAAACACCATATATTTT
-	-	TRBV28	TRBJ2-7	CASSPGFYEQYF	TGTGCCAGCAGTCCGGGTTTCTACGAGCAGTACTTC
-	once	TRBV9	TRBJ1-1	CASSPPSGRKDAFF	TGTGCCAGCAGCCCTCCCTCAGGGAGAAAGGACGCTTTCTTT
-	-	TRBV9	TRBJ2-7	CASSTMGDQSYEQYF	TGTGCCAGCAGCACAATGGGGGACCAATCCTACGAGCAGTACTTC
-	-	TRBV30	TRBJ2-7	CAWLTGSSYEQYF	TGTGCCTGGCTAACAGGGAGCTCCTACGAGCAGTACTTC
TRBD2	-	TRBV7-9	TRBJ2-5	CASSNLAGETQYF	TGTGCCAGCAGCAACCTAGCGGGAGAGACCCAGTACTTC
-	-	TRBV2	TRBJ1-2	CASSAQGGEGYTF	TGTGCCAGCAGCGCTCAGGGTGGAGAGGGCTACACCTTC
TRBD2	-	TRBV9	TRBJ2-4	CASSPRTSGVENIQYF	TGTGCCAGCAGCCCTCGGACTAGCGGGGTGGAAAACATTCAGTACTTC
-	once	TRBV6-5	TRBJ2-5	CASRGPGEETQYF	TGTGCCAGCAGGGGGCCCGGGGAAGAGACCCAGTACTTC
-	-	TRBV2	TRBJ1-5	CASSEGWRDQPQHF	TGTGCCAGCAGTGAAGGGTGGCGGGATCAGCCCCAGCATTTT
-	-	TRBV4-1	TRBJ2-1	CASSQLTRGSSSYNEQFF	TGCGCCAGCAGCCAACTTACCCGGGGATCATCCTCCTACAATGAGCAGTTCTTC
-	-	TRBV6-1	TRBJ2-7	CASSDGQVSQQYF	TGTGCCAGCAGTGACGGGCAGGTCTCACAGCAGTACTTC
-	once	TRBV7-2	TRBJ2-7	CASSLSPQGPSYEQYF	TGTGCCAGCAGCTTAAGCCCACAGGGCCCCTCCTACGAGCAGTACTTC
-	-	TRBV7-2	TRBJ2-5	CASSFQGGLETQYF	TGTGCCAGCAGCTTCCAGGGCGGATTAGAGACCCAGTACTTC
TRBD1	-	TRBV28	TRBJ2-7	CASSPSRGRRYGQYF	TGTGCCAGCAGCCCATCGAGGGGGCGCAGGTACGGGCAGTACTTC
-	-	TRBV23-1	TRBJ1-1	CASSPDLFSKRRHTEAFF	TGCGCCAGCAGCCCAGACTTATTCTCCAAAAGAAGGCACACTGAAGCTTTCTTT
TRBD1	-	TRBV18	TRBJ2-1	CASSPRDRVNLDEQFF	TGTGCCAGCTCACCAAGGGACAGGGTAAATTTGGATGAGCAGTTCTTC
-	-	TRBV5-6	TRBJ1-1	CASSLGQVSRTEAFF	TGTGCCAGCAGCTTGGGACAGGTCTCTCGCACTGAAGCTTTCTTT
TRBD1	-	TRBV19	TRBJ1-1	CASSSQGALGEAFF	TGTGCCAGTAGTTCGCAGGGGGCACTCGGTGAAGCTTTCTTT
-	-	TRBV7-9	TRBJ1-4	CASSLGSEKLFF	TGTGCCAGCAGCCTAGGAAGTGAAAAACTGTTTTTT
TRBD1	-	TRBV3-1/TRBV3-2	TRBJ1-1	CASSPKGQGMRTEAFF	TGTGCCAGCAGCCCCAAGGGACAGGGTATGCGTACTGAAGCTTTCTTT
TRBD1	-	TRBV7-9	TRBJ1-1	CASSLAIGQGYTEAFF	TGTGCCAGCAGCTTAGCTATAGGACAGGGGTACACTGAAGCTTTCTTT
TRBD1	-	TRBV7-6	TRBJ2-1	CASSLAGTGGWYEQFF	TGTGCCAGCAGCTTAGCCGGGACAGGGGGCTGGTATGAGCAGTTCTTC
TRBD2	-	TRBV19	TRBJ2-2	CASSIPGLATSTGELFF	TGTGCCAGTAGTATTCCGGGACTAGCGACCTCCACCGGGGAGCTGTTTTTT
-	few	TRBV5-8	TRBJ1-5	CASSYSNQPQHF	TGTGCCAGCAGCTATAGCAATCAGCCCCAGCATTTT
-	-	TRBV5-8	TRBJ1-5	CASSPDYYQPQHF	TGTGCCAGCAGCCCGGACTATTATCAGCCCCAGCATTTT
-	-	TRBV3-1/TRBV3-2	TRBJ1-5	CASSPGLANQPQHF	TGTGCCAGCAGCCCCGGCCTTGCTAATCAGCCCCAGCATTTT
TRBD1	-	TRBV28	TRBJ1-1	CASESRGRTEAFF	TGTGCCAGCGAGAGCAGGGGGCGAACTGAAGCTTTCTTT
TRBD2	-	TRBV7-2	TRBJ2-1	CASSLTAGGRNEQFF	TGTGCCAGCAGCTTAACAGCGGGAGGAAGGAATGAGCAGTTCTTC
TRBD1	-	TRBV27	TRBJ1-5	CASSSGTGANQPQHF	TGTGCCAGCAGTTCCGGGACAGGGGCCAATCAGCCCCAGCATTTT
TRBD1	-	TRBV7-2	TRBJ2-7	CASSSGQGAREQYF	TGTGCCAGCAGCTCCGGACAGGGGGCGCGGGAGCAGTACTTC
-	-	TRBV21-1	TRBJ1-1	CASRPRGRDPMNTEAFF	TGTGCCAGCAGACCGAGAGGGAGGGACCCCATGAACACTGAAGCTTTCTTT
TRBD1	-	TRBV7-3	TRBJ1-6	CASRNPGQGAQSSYNSPLHF	TGTGCCAGCAGGAATCCGGGACAGGGGGCTCAGAGCTCCTATAATTCACCCCTCCACTTT
-	-	TRBV5-1	TRBJ1-1	CASSLGVAGGNTEAFF	TGCGCCAGCAGCTTGGGAGTGGCAGGCGGTAACACTGAAGCTTTCTTT
TRBD2	-	TRBV2	TRBJ2-3	CASRPLAGADTQYF	TGTGCCAGCAGACCACTAGCGGGGGCAGATACGCAGTATTTT
-	-	TRBV10-3	TRBJ2-1	CAISESWTDRNEQFF	TGTGCCATCAGTGAGTCGTGGACAGACCGCAATGAGCAGTTCTTC
TRBD2	-	TRBV5-4	TRBJ2-3	CASSLEGGPTDTQYF	TGTGCCAGCAGCTTAGAGGGAGGGCCCACAGATACGCAGTATTTT
-	few	TRBV25-1	TRBJ2-7	CASRDGLYEQYF	TGTGCCAGCCGGGACGGCCTCTACGAGCAGTACTTC
TRBD1	-	TRBV7-2	TRBJ2-5	CASSLALGRGETQYF	TGTGCCAGCAGCTTAGCGCTGGGCAGGGGGGAGACCCAGTACTTC
-	-	TRBV6-5	TRBJ1-1	CASSRDRPGDTEAFF	TGTGCCAGCAGCAGGGATCGGCCGGGGGACACTGAAGCTTTCTTT
-	-	TRBV28	TRBJ1-5	CASSFYSQPQHF	TGTGCCAGCAGTTTTTACAGTCAGCCCCAGCATTTT
TRBD1	-	TRBV18	TRBJ2-1	CASSTDRDNEQFF	TGTGCCAGCTCAACCGACAGGGACAATGAGCAGTTCTTC